This entry concerns a single T cell receptor beta chain. The CDR3 covers 13 residues. Germline loops: CDR1 MNHNY, CDR2 SVGAGI (reference sequence). V lost 6 bases and J lost 5, with 13 bases in between. Moderate-to-severe activity, CAS ≥3, NOSPECS ≥4 and a duration under 3 months were seen in donors with ophthalmopathy. Other autoimmune diseases, uncontrolled infections, pregnancy and lactation each led to patient exclusion. Clinicians made diagnoses from clinical symptoms, serum thyroxine, TRAb, thyroid ultrasound and orbital computed tomography. As the template, RNA transcripts were used to amplify TCR beta CDR3 regions. Second-round multiplex PCR came after a first-round RT-PCR that employed HTBI primers. MiXCR, run by TCRdb on the multiplex PCR reads, gives a single entry per CDR3 protein. The sample includes hundreds of thousands of distinct CDR3 sequences, 45% of them seen just once. The data originate from a study of Graves' ophthalmopathy and Graves' hyperthyroidism.

V gene TRBV6-6 combines with J gene TRBJ2-5; D is ambiguous. Sequencing used peripheral blood. This receptor was obtained from an adult man with Graves' ophthalmopathy. Written as DNA, the CDR3 is TGTGCCAGCAGCCTACGGAGCGTTGAGACCCAGTACTTC. Its translation: CASSLRSVETQYF.